These 6 T cell receptor beta chains were all obtained from the same sample, sequenced in a study of cytomegalovirus exposure and HLA in healthy donors (dated 2017 in TCRdb). Library prep was done by the immunoSEQ multiplex PCR assay. The multiplex PCR relied on a mix of 60 forward primers for TCR Vbeta segments and 13 reverse primers for TCR Jbeta segments. The source is immuneACCESS, and TCRdb retained only in-frame sequences with V and J called. Part of the clones is not carried over; for the studies checked, unresolved V genes explain less than half of this, and the remainder is unexplained. The sample yields about 60,000 clones; less than 85% were counted once. Of the sample, 19% falls within the top ten clones. Sequencing was carried out using PBMCs. The source of these receptors is a woman aged 55-69 years in good health and CMV-seropositive.

The chain combines TRBV7-2 with TRBJ2-7; weak D call: TRBD1 (6 bases). The V end lost 1 base, the J end lost 8 bases, and 9 bases lay between the germline ends. This CDR3 contains 12 residues. CDR1 is SGHTA and CDR2 is FQGNSA in the germline V gene. The CDR3 nucleotides are TGTGCCAGCAGCTTAGAGGGGGTAAAGCAGTACTTC. Its translation is CASSLEGVKQYF.

This clone has only a few counts. The CDR3 sequence: CASSLMTGGIEAFF. The CDR3 DNA follows: TGTGCCAGCAGCCTGATGACAGGGGGTATTGAAGCTTTCTTT. This chain uses TRBV5-8 with TRBJ1-1; 9 bases align to TRBD1. J lost 7 bases, V lost 4 bases, and 8 bases had no gene match. The CDR3 has 14 residues. Germline values: CDR1 SGHTS, CDR2 YDEGEE.

The chain is built from TRBV19 and TRBJ2-3; TRBD1 matches at 8 bases. The CDR3 has 13 amino acids. V trimming: 10 bases; J trimming: 3 bases; junction bases outside the gene matches: 6. Germline values: CDR1 LNHDA, CDR2 SQIVND (reference sequence). Here the CDR3 DNA reads TGTGCCACCGTGGACAGGGCGACAGATACGCAGTATTTT. This translates into CATVDRATDTQYF.

This clone was detected only once. The sample carries other DNA sequences with the same CDR3. The chain is built from TRBV14 and TRBJ1-1, with a weak D call TRBD1 (5 bases). Trimming removed 3 bases from V and 0 bases from J, with 8 bases in between. CDR3 length equals 14 residues. CDR1 and CDR2 (germline): SGHDN, FVKESK. The CDR3 reads CASSQDTVNTEAFF. CDR3 sequence (DNA): TGTGCCAGCAGCCAGGACACAGTGAACACTGAAGCTTTCTTT.

The chain is built from TRBV7-2 and TRBJ1-1, with D possibly matching TRBD1 (5 bases). Germline V gene sequence: CDR1 SGHTA, CDR2 FQGNSA. This CDR3 comprises 13 residues. Trimming removed 5 bases at V and 5 bases at J, with 12 bases between. Here the CDR3 DNA reads TGTGCCAGCAGCCCCCTCAGGGATACTGAAGCTTTCTTT. It translates to CASSPLRDTEAFF. The full variable domain, rest sourced from reference TRBV7-2 and TRBJ1-1, is GAGVSQSPSNKVTEKGKDVELRCDPISGHTALYWYRQSLGQGLEFLIYFQGNSAPDKSGLPSDRFSAERTGGSVSTLTIQRTQQEDSAVYLCASSPLRDTEAFFGQGTRLTVV.

This clone has more than one count but fewer than ten. V and J are TRBV7-2 and TRBJ2-7; D gene ambiguous. CDR1 SGHTA and CDR2 FQGNSA come from the germline V gene. This CDR3 is built from 13 residues. Trimming pared 5 bases from V and 3 bases from J, leaving 11 bases between. The CDR3 sequence: CASSPTRNYEQYF. The DNA of the CDR3 is TGTGCCAGCAGCCCCACACGTAACTACGAGCAGTACTTC.